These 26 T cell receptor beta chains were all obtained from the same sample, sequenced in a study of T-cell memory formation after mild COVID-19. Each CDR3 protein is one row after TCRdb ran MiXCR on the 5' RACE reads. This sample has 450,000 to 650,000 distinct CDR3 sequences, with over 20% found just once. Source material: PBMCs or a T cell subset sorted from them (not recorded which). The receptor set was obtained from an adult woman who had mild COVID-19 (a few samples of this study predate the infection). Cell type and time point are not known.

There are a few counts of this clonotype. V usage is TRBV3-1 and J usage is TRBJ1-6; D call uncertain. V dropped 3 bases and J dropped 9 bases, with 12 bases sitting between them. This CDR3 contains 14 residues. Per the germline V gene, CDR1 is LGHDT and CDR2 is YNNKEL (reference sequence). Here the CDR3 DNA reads TGTGCCAGCAGCCAGGCCGGGCCGAGTTCACCCCTCCACTTT. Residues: CASSQAGPSSPLHF. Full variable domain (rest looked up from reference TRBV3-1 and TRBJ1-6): DTAVSQTPKYLVTQMGNDKSIKCEQNLGHDTMYWYKQDSKKFLKIMFSYNNKELIINETVPNRFSPKSPDKAHLNLHINSLELGDSAVYFCASSQAGPSSPLHFGNGTRLTVT.

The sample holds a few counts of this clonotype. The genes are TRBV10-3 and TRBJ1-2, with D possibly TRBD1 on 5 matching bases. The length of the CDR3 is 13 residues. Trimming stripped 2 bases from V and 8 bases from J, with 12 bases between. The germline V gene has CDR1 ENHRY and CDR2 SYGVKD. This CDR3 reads CAISEPGRPGYTF. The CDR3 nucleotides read TGTGCCATCAGTGAGCCAGGGAGGCCGGGCTACACCTTC.

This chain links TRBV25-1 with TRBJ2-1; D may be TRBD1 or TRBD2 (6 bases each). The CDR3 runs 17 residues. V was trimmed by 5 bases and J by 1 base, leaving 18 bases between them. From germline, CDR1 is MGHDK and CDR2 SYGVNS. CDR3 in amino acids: CASSFLMWGASYNEQFF. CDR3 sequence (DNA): TGTGCCAGCAGTTTCCTAATGTGGGGGGCGTCCTACAATGAGCAGTTCTTC.

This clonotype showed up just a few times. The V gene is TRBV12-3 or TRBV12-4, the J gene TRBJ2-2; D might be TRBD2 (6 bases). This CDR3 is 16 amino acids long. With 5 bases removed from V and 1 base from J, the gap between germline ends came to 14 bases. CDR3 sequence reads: CASSGGTSGNTGELFF. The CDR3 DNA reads TGTGCCAGCAGTGGGGGGACCAGCGGGAACACCGGGGAGCTGTTTTTT.

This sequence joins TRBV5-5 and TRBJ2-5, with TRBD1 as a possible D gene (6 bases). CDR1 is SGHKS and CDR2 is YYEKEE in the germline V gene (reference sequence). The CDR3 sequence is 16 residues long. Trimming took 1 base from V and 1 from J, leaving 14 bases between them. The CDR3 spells CASSLKGHLLQETQYF. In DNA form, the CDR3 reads TGTGCCAGCAGCTTGAAGGGACACCTCCTCCAAGAGACCCAGTACTTC.

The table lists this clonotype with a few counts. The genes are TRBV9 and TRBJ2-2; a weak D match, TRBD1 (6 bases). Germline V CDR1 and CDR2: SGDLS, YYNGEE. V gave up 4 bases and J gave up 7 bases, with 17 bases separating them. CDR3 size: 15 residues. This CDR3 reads CASSLTHGGYGELFF. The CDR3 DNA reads TGTGCCAGCAGCCTTACACATGGGGGCTACGGGGAGCTGTTTTTT. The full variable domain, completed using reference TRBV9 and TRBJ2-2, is DSGVTQTPKHLITATGQRVTLRCSPRSGDLSVYWYQQSLDQGLQFLIQYYNGEERAKGNILERFSAQQFPDLHSELNLSSLELGDSALYFCASSLTHGGYGELFFGEGSRLTVL.

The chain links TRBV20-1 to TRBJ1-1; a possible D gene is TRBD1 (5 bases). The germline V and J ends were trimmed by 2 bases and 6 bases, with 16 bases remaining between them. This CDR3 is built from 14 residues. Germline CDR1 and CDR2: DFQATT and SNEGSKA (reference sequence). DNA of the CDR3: TGCAGTGCTAGACGTACTGGGGGGAGGGCTGAAGCTTTCTTT. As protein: CSARRTGGRAEAFF.

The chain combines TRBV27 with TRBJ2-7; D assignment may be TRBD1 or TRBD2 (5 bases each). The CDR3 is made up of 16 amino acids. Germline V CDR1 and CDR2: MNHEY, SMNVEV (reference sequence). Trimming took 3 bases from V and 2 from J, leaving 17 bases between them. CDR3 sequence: CASSLSWGRPTYEQYF. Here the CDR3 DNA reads TGTGCCAGCAGTTTGTCCTGGGGACGGCCAACCTACGAGCAGTACTTC.

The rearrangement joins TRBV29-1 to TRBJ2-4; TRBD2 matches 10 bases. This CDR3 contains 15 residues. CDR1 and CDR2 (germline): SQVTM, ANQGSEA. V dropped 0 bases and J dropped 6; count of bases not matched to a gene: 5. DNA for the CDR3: TGCAGCGTTGAAGATTGGGTAGCGGGAGGAAACATTCAGTACTTC. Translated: CSVEDWVAGGNIQYF. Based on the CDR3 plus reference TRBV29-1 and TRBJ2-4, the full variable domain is SAVISQKPSRDICQRGTSLTIQCQVDSQVTMMFWYRQQPGQSLTLIATANQGSEATYESGFVIDKFPISRPNLTFSTLTVSNMSPEDSSIYLCSVEDWVAGGNIQYFGAGTRLSVL.

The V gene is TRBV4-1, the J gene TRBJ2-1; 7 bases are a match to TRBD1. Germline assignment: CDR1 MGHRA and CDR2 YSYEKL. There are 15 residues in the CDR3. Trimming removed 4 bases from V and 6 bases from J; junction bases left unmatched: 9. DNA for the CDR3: TGCGCCAGCAGCCTGGGGCTTTCAGGGGGCAATGAGCAGTTCTTC. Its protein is CASSLGLSGGNEQFF.

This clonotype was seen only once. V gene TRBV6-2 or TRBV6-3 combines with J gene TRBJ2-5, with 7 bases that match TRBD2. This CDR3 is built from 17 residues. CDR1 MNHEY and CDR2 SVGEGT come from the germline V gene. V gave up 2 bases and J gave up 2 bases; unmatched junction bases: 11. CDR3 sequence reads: CASSYPARTSLQETQYF. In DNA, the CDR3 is TGTGCCAGCAGTTACCCCGCCCGGACTAGTCTTCAAGAGACCCAGTACTTC.

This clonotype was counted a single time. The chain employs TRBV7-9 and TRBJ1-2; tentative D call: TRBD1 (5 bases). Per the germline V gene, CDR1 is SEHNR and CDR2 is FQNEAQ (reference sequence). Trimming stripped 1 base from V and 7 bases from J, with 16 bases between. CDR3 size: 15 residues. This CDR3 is CASSLEGGALGGYTF. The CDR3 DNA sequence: TGTGCCAGCAGCTTAGAAGGTGGGGCTCTTGGTGGCTACACCTTC.

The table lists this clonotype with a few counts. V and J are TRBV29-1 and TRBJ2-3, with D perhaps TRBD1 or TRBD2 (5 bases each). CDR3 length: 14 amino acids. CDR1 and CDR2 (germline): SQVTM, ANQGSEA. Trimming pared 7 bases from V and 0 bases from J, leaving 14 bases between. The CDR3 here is CSARSGTSTDTQYF. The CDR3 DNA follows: TGCAGCGCCCGCTCTGGGACGAGCACAGATACGCAGTATTTT.

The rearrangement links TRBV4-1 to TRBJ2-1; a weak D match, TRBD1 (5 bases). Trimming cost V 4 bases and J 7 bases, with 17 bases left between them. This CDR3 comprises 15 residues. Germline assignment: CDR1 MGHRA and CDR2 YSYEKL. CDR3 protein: CASSRIGARRNEQFF. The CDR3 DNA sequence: TGCGCCAGCAGCCGCATTGGGGCCCGGCGGAATGAGCAGTTCTTC.

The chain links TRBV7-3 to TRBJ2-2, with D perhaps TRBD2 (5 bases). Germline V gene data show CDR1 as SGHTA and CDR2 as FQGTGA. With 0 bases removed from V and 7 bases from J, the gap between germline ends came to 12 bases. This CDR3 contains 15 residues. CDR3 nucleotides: TGTGCCAGCAGCTTAACGTCCCTAGCTCGCGGGGAGCTGTTTTTT. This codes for CASSLTSLARGELFF.

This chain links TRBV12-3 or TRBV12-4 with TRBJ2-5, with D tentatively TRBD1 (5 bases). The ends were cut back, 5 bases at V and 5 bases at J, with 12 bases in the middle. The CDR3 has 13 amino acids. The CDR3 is CASSGAQLETQYF. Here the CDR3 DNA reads TGTGCCAGCAGTGGGGCCCAGCTGGAGACCCAGTACTTC.

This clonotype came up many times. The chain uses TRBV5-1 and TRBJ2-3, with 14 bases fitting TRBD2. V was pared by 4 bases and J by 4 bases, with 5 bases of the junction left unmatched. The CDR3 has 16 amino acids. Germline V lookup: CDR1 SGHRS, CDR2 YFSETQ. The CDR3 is CASSLGTSGGPDTQYF. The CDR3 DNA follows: TGCGCCAGCAGCCTGGGGACTAGCGGGGGACCAGATACGCAGTATTTT.

CDR3 residues: CASSPYLSSHYEQYF. The CDR3 coding sequence is TGTGCCAGCAGCCCCTACTTGTCCAGTCACTACGAGCAGTACTTC. V is TRBV7-8 and J is TRBJ2-7; D gene ambiguous. CDR1 is SGHVS, CDR2 FQNEAQ, per germline. With 5 bases removed from V and 3 bases from J, the gap between germline ends came to 17 bases. The CDR3 consists of 15 residues. Full variable domain (remainder filled in from reference TRBV7-8 and TRBJ2-7): GAGVSQSPRYKVAKRGQDVALRCDPISGHVSLFWYQQALGQGPEFLTYFQNEAQLDKSGLPSDRFFAERPEGSVSTLKIQRTQQEDSAVYLCASSPYLSSHYEQYFGPGTRLTVT.

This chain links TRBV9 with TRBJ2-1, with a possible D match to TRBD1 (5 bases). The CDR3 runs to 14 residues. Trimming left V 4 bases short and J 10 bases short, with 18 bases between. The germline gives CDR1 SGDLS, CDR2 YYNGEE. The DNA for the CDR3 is TGTGCCAGCAGCCCGACCCCGGAAAGGGGCGAGCAGTTCTTC. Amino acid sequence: CASSPTPERGEQFF.

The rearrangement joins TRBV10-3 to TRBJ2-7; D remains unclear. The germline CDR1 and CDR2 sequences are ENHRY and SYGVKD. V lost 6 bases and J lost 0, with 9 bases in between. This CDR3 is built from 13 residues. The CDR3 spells CAISPVSSYEQYF. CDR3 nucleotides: TGTGCCATCAGCCCAGTCAGCTCCTACGAGCAGTACTTC.

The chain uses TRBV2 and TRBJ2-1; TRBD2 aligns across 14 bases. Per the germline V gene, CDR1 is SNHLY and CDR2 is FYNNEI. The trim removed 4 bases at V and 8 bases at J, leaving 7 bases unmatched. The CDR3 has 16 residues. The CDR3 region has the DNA TGTGCCAGCAGTGGGGGACTAGCGGGAGAGCAGGATGAGCAGTTCTTC. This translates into CASSGGLAGEQDEQFF.

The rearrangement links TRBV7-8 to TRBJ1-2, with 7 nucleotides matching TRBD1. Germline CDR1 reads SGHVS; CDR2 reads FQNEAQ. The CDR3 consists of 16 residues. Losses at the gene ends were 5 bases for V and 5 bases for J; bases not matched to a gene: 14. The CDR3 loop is CASSPILRGGAYGYTF. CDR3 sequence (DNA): TGTGCCAGCAGCCCAATTCTTAGAGGGGGCGCTTATGGCTACACCTTC.

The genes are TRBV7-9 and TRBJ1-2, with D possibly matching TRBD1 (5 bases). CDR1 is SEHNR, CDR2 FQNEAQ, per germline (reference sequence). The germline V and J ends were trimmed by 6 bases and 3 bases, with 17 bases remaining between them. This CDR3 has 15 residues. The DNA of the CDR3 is TGTGCCAGCAGTTACCGCTTCGGGGCAGACTATGGCTACACCTTC. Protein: CASSYRFGADYGYTF.

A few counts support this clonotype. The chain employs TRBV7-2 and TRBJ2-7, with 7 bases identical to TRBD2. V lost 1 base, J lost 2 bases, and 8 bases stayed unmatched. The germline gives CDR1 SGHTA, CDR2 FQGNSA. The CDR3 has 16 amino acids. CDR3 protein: CASSLEGSGHTYEQYF. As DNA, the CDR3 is TGTGCCAGCAGCTTAGAAGGTAGCGGGCACACCTACGAGCAGTACTTC.

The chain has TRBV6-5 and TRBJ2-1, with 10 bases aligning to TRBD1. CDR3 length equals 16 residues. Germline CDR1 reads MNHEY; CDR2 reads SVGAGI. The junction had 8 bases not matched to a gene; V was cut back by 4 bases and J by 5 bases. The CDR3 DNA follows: TGTGCCAGCAGTTCCTGGGGACAGGGGACCCACAATGAGCAGTTCTTC. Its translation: CASSSWGQGTHNEQFF.

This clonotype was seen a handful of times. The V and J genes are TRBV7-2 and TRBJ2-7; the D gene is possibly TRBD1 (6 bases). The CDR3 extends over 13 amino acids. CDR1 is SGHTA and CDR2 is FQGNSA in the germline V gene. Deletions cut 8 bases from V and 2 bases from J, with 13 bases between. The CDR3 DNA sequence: TGTGCCAGCCTACAGGGTAACACCTACGAGCAGTACTTC. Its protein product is CASLQGNTYEQYF.